This paragraph covers one T cell receptor beta chain sequence. The antigen is undetermined. These data come from a study of metastatic and nonmetastatic thyroid tumors. The overall study: Peripheral blood and tumor or nodule samples from malignant and benign thyroid patients were compared.

How the authors handled the data: Building a distant-metastasis classifier for papillary thyroid cancer drew on CDR3 differences across clinicopathological groups. TCRdb redid the clone calls on the PCR reads using MiXCR. None of the V and J calls come from the authors' own analysis; TCRdb made them. Altogether just over 30,000 clones are present, under 25% being singletons, with the ten largest covering roughly 22%. General observations from the study: Relative to benign nodules, malignant thyroid tumors were reportedly characterized by significantly elevated TCR beta diversity in blood and tumor.

Germline lookup yields CDR1 DFQATT and CDR2 SNEGSKA (reference sequence). The CDR3 runs to 15 residues. With V trimmed by 6 bases and J by 0 bases, 10 bases remained unmatched. No treatment had been given to any patient before thyroid surgery. The chain uses TRBV20-1 and TRBJ2-5; 7 nucleotides line up with TRBD2. This TCR derives from a female donor with papillary thyroid cancer or a benign thyroid nodule (not recorded which). Some clones in this sample may be carry-over from other donors' samples. Sequencing input: blood. The CDR3 reads CSAWWGEGYQETQYF. The CDR3, as DNA: TGCAGTGCCTGGTGGGGGGAGGGTTACCAAGAGACCCAGTACTTC.